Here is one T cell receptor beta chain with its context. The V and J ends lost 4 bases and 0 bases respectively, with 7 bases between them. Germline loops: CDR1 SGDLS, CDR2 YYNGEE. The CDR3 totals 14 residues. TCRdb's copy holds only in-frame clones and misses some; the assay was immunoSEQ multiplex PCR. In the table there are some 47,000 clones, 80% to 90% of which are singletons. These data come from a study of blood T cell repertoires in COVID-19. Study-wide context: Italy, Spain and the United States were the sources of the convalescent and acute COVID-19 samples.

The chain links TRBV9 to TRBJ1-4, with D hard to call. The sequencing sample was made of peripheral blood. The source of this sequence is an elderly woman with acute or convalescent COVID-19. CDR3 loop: CASSFDSTNEKLFF. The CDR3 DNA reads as TGTGCCAGCAGCTTCGACTCAACTAATGAAAAACTGTTTTTT. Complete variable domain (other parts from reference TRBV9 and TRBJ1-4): DSGVTQTPKHLITATGQRVTLRCSPRSGDLSVYWYQQSLDQGLQFLIQYYNGEERAKGNILERFSAQQFPDLHSELNLSSLELGDSALYFCASSFDSTNEKLFFGSGTQLSVL.